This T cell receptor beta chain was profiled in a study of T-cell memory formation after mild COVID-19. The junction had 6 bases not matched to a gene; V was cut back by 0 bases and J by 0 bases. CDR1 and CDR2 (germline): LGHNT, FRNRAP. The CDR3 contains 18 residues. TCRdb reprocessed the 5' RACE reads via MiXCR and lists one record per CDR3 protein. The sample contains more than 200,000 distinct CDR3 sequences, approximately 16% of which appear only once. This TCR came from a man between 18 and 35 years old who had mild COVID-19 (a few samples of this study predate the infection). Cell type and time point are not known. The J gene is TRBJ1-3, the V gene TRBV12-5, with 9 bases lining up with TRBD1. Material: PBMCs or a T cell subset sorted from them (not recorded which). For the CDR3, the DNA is TGTGCTAGTGGTTTGGTACTGGGACAGGGACGCTCTGGAAACACCATATATTTT. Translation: CASGLVLGQGRSGNTIYF.